Each of the 25 T cell receptor beta chains below was sequenced from the same sample in a study of OX40 agonist ivuxolimab in advanced cancers. Generated by immunoSEQ multiplex PCR, the TCRdb table keeps only in-frame clones and is missing some. The table has tens of thousands of clones, about three quarters seen once; the top ten hold 18%. The source material was CD4+ or CD8+ T cells sorted from blood, sampled in a trial of the OX40 agonist ivuxolimab. Receptors were obtained from an adult with an advanced solid tumor such as melanoma, head and neck, liver or kidney cancer.

V gene TRBV30 combines with J gene TRBJ1-2; a possible D gene is TRBD1 (6 bases). The CDR3 is made up of 16 amino acids. V lost 1 base and J 1 base, leaving 16 bases between the germline ends. From germline, CDR1 is GTSNPN and CDR2 SVGIG (reference sequence). The CDR3 DNA is TGTGCCTGGAGTGCACAACGAACAGGGAATAACTATGGCTACACCTTC. As protein: CAWSAQRTGNNYGYTF.

The DNA of the CDR3 is TGTGCCAGCAGCGATTACAGGGGAACGTACTATGGCTACACCTTC. Translated, it gives CASSDYRGTYYGYTF. The J gene is TRBJ1-2, the V gene TRBV9; 7 nucleotides match TRBD1. From germline, CDR1 is SGDLS and CDR2 YYNGEE. This CDR3 spans 15 amino acids. Germline trimming cut 3 bases from V and 3 bases from J; bases unmatched to any gene: 8.

The chain is built from TRBV11-2 and TRBJ2-1; 7 bases agree with TRBD2. Germline V CDR1 and CDR2: SGHAT, FQNNGV. The CDR3 extends over 17 amino acids. The trim removed 1 base at V and 2 bases at J, leaving 8 bases unmatched. CDR3 sequence reads: CASSLVELAFTYNEQFF. The CDR3 region has the DNA TGTGCCAGCAGCTTAGTCGAACTAGCGTTTACCTACAATGAGCAGTTCTTC.

This clone was counted between two and nine times. The V gene is TRBV5-1, the J gene TRBJ2-5; tentative D call: TRBD2 (5 bases). In germline, CDR1 is SGHRS, CDR2 YFSETQ. V was trimmed by 0 bases and J by 5 bases, leaving 14 bases between them. The CDR3 runs to 15 residues. The DNA for the CDR3 is TGCGCCAGCAGCTTGGCCGGGATGGGCGCGGAGACCCAGTACTTC. It specifies CASSLAGMGAETQYF.

The V and J genes are TRBV19 and TRBJ2-7, with a weak D call TRBD2 (6 bases). Germline V lookup: CDR1 LNHDA, CDR2 SQIVND (reference sequence). V lost 3 bases to trimming and J lost 0 bases, with 12 bases between them. The CDR3 loop spans 15 amino acids. CDR3 in DNA: TGTGCCAGTAGTATTTACGGGGGACCCTCCTACGAGCAGTACTTC. It codes for CASSIYGGPSYEQYF.

This sequence joins TRBV7-3 and TRBJ1-2; 11 positions match TRBD1. Germline CDR1 and CDR2: SGHTA and FQGTGA. Unmatched junction bases numbered 12, after V lost 4 bases and J lost 8 bases. The CDR3 consists of 16 residues. The CDR3 loop is CASSSQSGTGGLGYTF. The CDR3 region has the DNA TGTGCCAGCAGCTCACAAAGCGGGACAGGGGGATTGGGCTACACCTTC.

The chain is built from TRBV28 and TRBJ2-1, with TRBD2 matching over 13 bases. CDR1 is MDHEN, CDR2 SYDVKM, per germline. The CDR3 extends over 16 amino acids. J gave up 6 bases and V 5 bases, and 7 bases lay outside the gene matches. Here the CDR3 DNA reads TGTGCCAGCAGTCAGCTGACTAGCGGGAGGTCCAATGAGCAGTTCTTC. Protein sequence: CASSQLTSGRSNEQFF.

Only one count was recorded for this clone. The chain links TRBV30 to TRBJ2-3; TRBD2 matches 10 bases. J lost 2 bases, V lost 1 base, and 6 bases had no gene match. Germline V gene lookup returns CDR1 GTSNPN and CDR2 SVGIG (reference sequence). The CDR3 spans 16 residues. The CDR3 sequence: CAWSGGLAGVTDTQYF. CDR3 nucleotides: TGTGCCTGGAGTGGCGGTCTAGCGGGGGTCACAGATACGCAGTATTTT. The variable domain in full, completed from reference TRBV30 and TRBJ2-3, reads SQTIHQWPATLVQPVGSPLSLECTVEGTSNPNLYWYRQAAGRGLQLLFYSVGIGQISSEVPQNLSASRPQDRQFILSSKKLLLSDSGFYLCAWSGGLAGVTDTQYFGPGTRLTVL.

The rearrangement links TRBV4-3 to TRBJ2-5, with D tentatively TRBD1 (6 bases). The germline gives CDR1 LGHNA, CDR2 YSLEER. Between the trimmed V and J ends, which lost 2 bases and 4 bases, there was a span of 14 bases. The CDR3 covers 15 residues. The CDR3 loop is CASSQTPTGRETQYF. Here the CDR3 DNA reads TGCGCCAGCAGCCAAACCCCTACAGGGAGAGAGACCCAGTACTTC.

This chain links TRBV11-3 with TRBJ2-1, with D perhaps matching TRBD1 or TRBD2 (5 bases each). V dropped 5 bases and J dropped 6 bases, with 14 bases sitting between them. The CDR3 is 14 amino acids. Germline lookup yields CDR1 SGHNT and CDR2 YENEEA. CDR3 DNA: TGTGCCAGCAGCCATCCAGGGACCCCCAATGAGCAGTTCTTC. This codes for CASSHPGTPNEQFF.

V usage is TRBV18 and J usage is TRBJ2-1, with D maybe TRBD1 (8 bases). Germline CDR1 is KGHSH and CDR2 is LQKENI. The CDR3 is 15 amino acids. The V end was cut by 3 bases, the J end by 5 bases, with 14 bases between. The CDR3 DNA sequence: TGTGCCAGCTCACCTAGGACAGGGAGGGACAATGAGCAGTTCTTC. It yields the protein CASSPRTGRDNEQFF.

The chain links TRBV29-1 to TRBJ2-2, with unresolved D. The ends were cut back, 3 bases at V and 2 bases at J, with 7 bases in the middle. Germline V lookup: CDR1 SQVTM, CDR2 ANQGSEA. The CDR3 is 13 amino acids. The CDR3 loop reads CSVEQTNTGELFF. DNA for the CDR3: TGCAGCGTTGAGCAGACAAACACCGGGGAGCTGTTTTTT.

J is TRBJ2-2 and V is TRBV29-1; TRBD2 matches at 9 bases. Germline V gives CDR1 SQVTM, CDR2 ANQGSEA. CDR3 length: 12 amino acids. J was trimmed by 9 bases and V by 3 bases; bases with no gene match: 2. In nucleotides, the CDR3 is TGCAGCGTTGATAGCGGGAGCCGGGAGCTGTTTTTT. As protein: CSVDSGSRELFF.

The chain couples TRBV11-3 to TRBJ2-2; D perhaps matches TRBD2 (6 bases). CDR1 is SGHNT, CDR2 YENEEA, per germline. Trimming shortened V by 5 bases and J by 0 bases, and 10 bases separated the two germline ends. The CDR3 length is 15 residues. This chain's CDR3 is CASSGGTTNTGELFF. CDR3 sequence (DNA): TGTGCCAGCAGCGGGGGGACGACGAACACCGGGGAGCTGTTTTTT.

The chain employs TRBV14 and TRBJ1-3, with D hard to call. This CDR3 is 17 amino acids long. V lost 3 bases, J lost 0 bases, and 15 bases lay in between. Germline assignment: CDR1 SGHDN and CDR2 FVKESK. CDR3 residues: CASSHITNLGSGNTIYF. The CDR3 DNA is TGTGCCAGCAGCCATATCACGAACTTGGGCTCTGGAAACACCATATATTTT. The whole variable domain, remainder taken from reference TRBV14 and TRBJ1-3, is EAGVTQFPSHSVIEKGQTVTLRCDPISGHDNLYWYRRVMGKEIKFLLHFVKESKQDESGMPNNRFLAERTGGTYSTLKVQPAELEDSGVYFCASSHITNLGSGNTIYFGEGSWLTVV.

The V and J genes are TRBV9 and TRBJ1-1; D is uncertain. CDR3 length equals 13 residues. V dropped 2 bases and J dropped 1 base, with 6 bases sitting between them. Looked up from germline, CDR1 is SGDLS and CDR2 is YYNGEE. CDR3 region: CASSVSGNTEAFF. The DNA of the CDR3 is TGTGCCAGCAGCGTTTCAGGGAACACTGAAGCTTTCTTT. The full variable domain, its missing parts supplied by reference TRBV9 and TRBJ1-1, is DSGVTQTPKHLITATGQRVTLRCSPRSGDLSVYWYQQSLDQGLQFLIQYYNGEERAKGNILERFSAQQFPDLHSELNLSSLELGDSALYFCASSVSGNTEAFFGQGTRLTVV.

V is TRBV29-1 and J is TRBJ2-1, with TRBD1 as a possible D gene (5 bases). V lost 4 bases and J lost 6, with 13 bases in between. The CDR3 covers 13 residues. Germline V CDR1 and CDR2: SQVTM, ANQGSEA. The CDR3 is CSVVARAFNEQFF. CDR3 coding DNA: TGCAGCGTTGTTGCCAGGGCTTTCAATGAGCAGTTCTTC.

This chain uses TRBV6-5 with TRBJ1-2, with TRBD1 matching over 7 bases. The CDR3 runs to 15 residues. The germline CDR1 and CDR2 sequences are MNHEY and SVGAGI. The J segment lost 5 bases and the V segment lost 5 bases, leaving 11 bases of the junction unmatched. Here the CDR3 DNA reads TGTGCCAGCAGTCGACAGGGAGGGGGGGAATATGGCTACACCTTC. Encoded protein: CASSRQGGGEYGYTF.

The chain recombines TRBV7-2 with TRBJ1-6; the D is unclear. Trimming left V 1 base short and J 8 bases short, with 12 bases between. Germline V gives CDR1 SGHTA, CDR2 FQGNSA. The CDR3 covers 15 residues. Written as DNA, the CDR3 is TGTGCCAGCAGCTTAGTGGGTTTTAGGGATTCACCCCTCCACTTT. Residues: CASSLVGFRDSPLHF.

V and J are TRBV4-3 and TRBJ2-7; D may be TRBD2 (6 bases). This CDR3 is 15 amino acids long. The germline CDR1 and CDR2 sequences are LGHNA and YSLEER. With 0 bases removed from V and 5 bases from J, the gap between germline ends came to 14 bases. Here the CDR3 reads CASSQDSGKSNEQYF. The CDR3 bases are TGCGCCAGCAGCCAAGATAGCGGTAAAAGTAACGAGCAGTACTTC.

This chain joins TRBV5-6 and TRBJ1-1; D is possibly TRBD1 (6 bases). V lost 2 bases and J lost 6, with 20 bases in between. The V gene's germline CDR1 is SGHDT and CDR2 YYEEEE. CDR3 size: 16 residues. CDR3 region: CASSFGFTGRVAEAFF. The CDR3 DNA is TGTGCCAGCAGCTTCGGGTTTACAGGGAGGGTCGCTGAAGCTTTCTTT.

The chain employs TRBV7-2 and TRBJ2-5; 14 positions match TRBD2. The CDR3 is 13 amino acids. V dropped 5 bases and J dropped 10; count of bases not matched to a gene: 3. The V gene's germline CDR1 is SGHTA and CDR2 FQGNSA. CDR3 nucleotides: TGTGCCAGCAGCGGACTAGCGGGGGGAGGCCAGTACTTC. The encoded protein is CASSGLAGGGQYF.

The chain joins TRBV6-5 to TRBJ2-7; D is tentatively TRBD1 or TRBD2 (6 bases each). Germline CDR1 is MNHEY and CDR2 is SVGAGI. With 6 bases removed from V and 0 bases from J, the gap between germline ends came to 15 bases. The CDR3 sequence is 15 residues long. Here the CDR3 reads CASSATGRSSYEQYF. Written as DNA, the CDR3 is TGTGCCAGCAGCGCTACAGGGAGGAGCTCCTACGAGCAGTACTTC.

The V call is TRBV4-2, the J call TRBJ1-1; perhaps TRBD1 as D (6 bases). The length of the CDR3 is 15 residues. The germline CDR1 and CDR2 sequences are LGHNA and YNFKEQ. The V end lost 5 bases, the J end lost 1 base, and 14 bases lay between the germline ends. The CDR3 is CASSLGGGTNTEAFF. CDR3 bases: TGTGCCAGCAGCTTGGGAGGGGGGACGAACACTGAAGCTTTCTTT.

The CDR3 region has the DNA TGTGCCAGCAGCGAAATGGGGGGGGCTGAGCAGTTCTTC. Amino acid sequence: CASSEMGGAEQFF. This chain joins TRBV14 and TRBJ2-1; a possible D gene is TRBD2 (7 bases). V dropped 5 bases and J dropped 9 bases, with 14 bases sitting between them. The CDR3 covers 13 residues. Per the germline V gene, CDR1 is SGHDN and CDR2 is FVKESK.